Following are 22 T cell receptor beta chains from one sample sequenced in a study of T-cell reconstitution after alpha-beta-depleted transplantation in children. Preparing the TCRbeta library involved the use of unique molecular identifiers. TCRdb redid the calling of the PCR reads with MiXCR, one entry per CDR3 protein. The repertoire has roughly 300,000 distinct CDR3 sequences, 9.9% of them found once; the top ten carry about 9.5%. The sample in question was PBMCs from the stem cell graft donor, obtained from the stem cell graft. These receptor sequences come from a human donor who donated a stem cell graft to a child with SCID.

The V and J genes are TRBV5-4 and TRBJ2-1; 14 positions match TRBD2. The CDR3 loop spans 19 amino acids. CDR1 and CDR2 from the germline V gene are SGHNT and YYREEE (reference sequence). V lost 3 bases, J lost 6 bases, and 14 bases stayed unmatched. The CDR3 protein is CASSSPGLAGDGHFNEQFF. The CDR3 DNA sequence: TGTGCCAGCAGCTCCCCGGGACTAGCGGGGGATGGGCACTTCAATGAGCAGTTCTTC. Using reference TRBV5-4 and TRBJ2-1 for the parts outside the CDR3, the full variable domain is ETGVTQSPTHLIKTRGQQVTLRCSSQSGHNTVSWYQQALGQGPQFIFQYYREEENGRGNFPPRFSGLQFPNYSSELNVNALELDDSALYLCASSSPGLAGDGHFNEQFFGPGTRLTVL.

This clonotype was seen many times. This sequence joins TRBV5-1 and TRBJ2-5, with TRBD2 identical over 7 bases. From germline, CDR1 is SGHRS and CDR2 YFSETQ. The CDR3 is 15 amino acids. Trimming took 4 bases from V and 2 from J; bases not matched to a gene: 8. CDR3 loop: CASSRLSGIQETQYF. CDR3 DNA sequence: TGCGCCAGCAGCCGGCTAAGCGGGATTCAAGAGACCCAGTACTTC.

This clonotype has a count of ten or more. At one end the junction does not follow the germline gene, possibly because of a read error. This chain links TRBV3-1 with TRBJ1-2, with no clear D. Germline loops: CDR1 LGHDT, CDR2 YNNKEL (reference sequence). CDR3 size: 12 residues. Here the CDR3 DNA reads TGTGCCAGCAGCCAAGGTAACCATGGCTACACCTTC. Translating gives CASSQGNHGYTF.

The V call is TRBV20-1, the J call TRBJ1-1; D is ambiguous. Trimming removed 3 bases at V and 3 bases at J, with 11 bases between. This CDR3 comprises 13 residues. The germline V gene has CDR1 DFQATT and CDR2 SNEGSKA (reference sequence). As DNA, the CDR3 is TGCAGTGCTAGCGGACCCTCTTACACTGAAGCTTTCTTT. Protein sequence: CSASGPSYTEAFF.

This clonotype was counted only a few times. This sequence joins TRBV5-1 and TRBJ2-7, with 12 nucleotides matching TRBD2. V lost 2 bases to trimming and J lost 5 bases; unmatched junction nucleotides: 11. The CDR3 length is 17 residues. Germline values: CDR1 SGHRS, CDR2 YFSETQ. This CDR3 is CASSFRLAGESIDEQYF. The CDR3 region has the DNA TGCGCCAGCAGCTTCAGACTAGCGGGAGAAAGTATCGACGAGCAGTACTTC.

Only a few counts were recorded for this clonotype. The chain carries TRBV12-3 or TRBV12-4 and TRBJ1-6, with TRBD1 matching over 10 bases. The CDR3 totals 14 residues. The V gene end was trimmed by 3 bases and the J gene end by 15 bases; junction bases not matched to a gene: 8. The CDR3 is CASSFRDRGALLHF. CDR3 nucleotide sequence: TGTGCCAGCAGTTTCAGGGACAGGGGTGCTCTCCTCCACTTT.

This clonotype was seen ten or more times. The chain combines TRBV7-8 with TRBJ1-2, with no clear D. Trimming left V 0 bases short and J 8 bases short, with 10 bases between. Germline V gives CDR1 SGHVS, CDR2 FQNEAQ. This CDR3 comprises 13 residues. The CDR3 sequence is CASSLAQLGGYTF. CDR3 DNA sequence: TGTGCCAGCAGCTTAGCGCAGCTAGGGGGCTACACCTTC.

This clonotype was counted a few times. The DNA for the CDR3 is TGTGCCAGCAGCGGCAGTTGGCTAGGTGATACGCAGTATTTT. As protein: CASSGSWLGDTQYF. This chain links TRBV5-6 with TRBJ2-3; D gene ambiguous. The CDR3 runs 14 residues. The germline V gene has CDR1 SGHDT and CDR2 YYEEEE. Trimming cost V 4 bases and J 6 bases, with 15 bases left between them.

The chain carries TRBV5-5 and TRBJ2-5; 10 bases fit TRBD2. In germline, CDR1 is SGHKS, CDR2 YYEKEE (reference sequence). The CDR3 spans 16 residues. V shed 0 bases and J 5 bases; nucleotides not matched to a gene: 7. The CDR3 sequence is CASSLGASGGRETQYF. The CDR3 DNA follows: TGTGCCAGCAGCTTGGGCGCTAGCGGGGGTCGGGAGACCCAGTACTTC. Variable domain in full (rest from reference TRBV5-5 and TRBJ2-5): DAGVTQSPTHLIKTRGQQVTLRCSPISGHKSVSWYQQVLGQGPQFIFQYYEKEERGRGNFPDRFSARQFPNYSSELNVNALLLGDSALYLCASSLGASGGRETQYFGPGTRLLVL.

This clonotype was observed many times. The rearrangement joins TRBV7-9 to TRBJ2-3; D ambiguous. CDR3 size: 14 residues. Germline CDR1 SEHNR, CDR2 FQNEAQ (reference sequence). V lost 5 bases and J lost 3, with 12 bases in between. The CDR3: CASSRTGLTDTQYF. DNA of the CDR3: TGTGCCAGCAGCCGGACCGGGTTAACAGATACGCAGTATTTT.

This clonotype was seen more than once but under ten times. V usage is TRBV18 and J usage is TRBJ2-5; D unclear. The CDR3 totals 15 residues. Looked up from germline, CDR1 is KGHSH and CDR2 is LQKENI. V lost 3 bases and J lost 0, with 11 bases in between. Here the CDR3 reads CASSPTDTYQETQYF. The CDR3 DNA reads TGTGCCAGCTCACCTACGGATACGTACCAAGAGACCCAGTACTTC. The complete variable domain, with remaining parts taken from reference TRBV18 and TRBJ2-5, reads NAGVMQNPRHLVRRRGQEARLRCSPMKGHSHVYWYRQLPEEGLKFMVYLQKENIIDESGMPKERFSAEFPKEGPSILRIQQVVRGDSAAYFCASSPTDTYQETQYFGPGTRLLVL.

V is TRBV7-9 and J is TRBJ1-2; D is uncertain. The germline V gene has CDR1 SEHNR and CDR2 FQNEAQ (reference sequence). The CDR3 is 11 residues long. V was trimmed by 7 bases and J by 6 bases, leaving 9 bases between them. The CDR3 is CASTASDGYTF. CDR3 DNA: TGTGCCAGCACGGCATCGGATGGCTACACCTTC.

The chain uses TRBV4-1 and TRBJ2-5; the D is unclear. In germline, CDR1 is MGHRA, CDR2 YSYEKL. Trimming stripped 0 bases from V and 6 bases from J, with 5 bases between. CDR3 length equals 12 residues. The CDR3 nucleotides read TGCGCCAGCAGCCAAGATAGCAAGACCCAGTACTTC. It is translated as CASSQDSKTQYF.

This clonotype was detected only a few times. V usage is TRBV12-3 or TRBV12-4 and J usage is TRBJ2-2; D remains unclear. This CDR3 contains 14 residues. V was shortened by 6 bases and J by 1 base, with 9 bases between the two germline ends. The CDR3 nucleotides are TGTGCCAGCAGCCAAGCCAGGAACACCGGGGAGCTGTTTTTT. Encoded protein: CASSQARNTGELFF.

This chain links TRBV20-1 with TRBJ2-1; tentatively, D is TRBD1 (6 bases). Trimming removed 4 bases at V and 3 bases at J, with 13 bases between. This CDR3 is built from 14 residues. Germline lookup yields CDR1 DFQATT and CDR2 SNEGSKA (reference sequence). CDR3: CSANLQGYYNEQFF. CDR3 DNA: TGCAGTGCTAACCTACAGGGATACTACAATGAGCAGTTCTTC.

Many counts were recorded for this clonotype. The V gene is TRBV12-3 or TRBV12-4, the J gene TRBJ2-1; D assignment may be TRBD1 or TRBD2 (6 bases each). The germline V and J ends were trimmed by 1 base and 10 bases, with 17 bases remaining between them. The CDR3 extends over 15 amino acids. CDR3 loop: CASSLGGFGGQEQFF. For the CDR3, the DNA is TGTGCCAGCAGTTTAGGAGGGTTCGGGGGCCAAGAGCAGTTCTTC.

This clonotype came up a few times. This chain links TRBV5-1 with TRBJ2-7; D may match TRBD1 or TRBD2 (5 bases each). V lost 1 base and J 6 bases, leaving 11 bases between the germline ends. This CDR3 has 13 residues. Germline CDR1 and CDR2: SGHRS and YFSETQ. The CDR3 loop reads CASSLRGDGEQYF. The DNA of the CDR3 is TGCGCCAGCAGCTTGCGAGGGGACGGCGAGCAGTACTTC.

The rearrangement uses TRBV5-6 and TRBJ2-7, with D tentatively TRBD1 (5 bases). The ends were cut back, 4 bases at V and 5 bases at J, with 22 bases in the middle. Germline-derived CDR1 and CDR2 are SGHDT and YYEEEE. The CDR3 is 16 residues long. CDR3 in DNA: TGTGCCAGCAGCCTCCTCCCGGCCGGTCAGGGCCACGAGCAGTACTTC. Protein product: CASSLLPAGQGHEQYF.

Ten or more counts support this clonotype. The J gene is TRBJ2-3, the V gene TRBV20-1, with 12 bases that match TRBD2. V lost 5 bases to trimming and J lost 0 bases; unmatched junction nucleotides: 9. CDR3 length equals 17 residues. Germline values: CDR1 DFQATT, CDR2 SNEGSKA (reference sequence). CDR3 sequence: CSARGLAGLLSTDTQYF. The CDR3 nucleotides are TGCAGTGCTCGCGGACTAGCGGGGCTTCTGAGCACAGATACGCAGTATTTT.

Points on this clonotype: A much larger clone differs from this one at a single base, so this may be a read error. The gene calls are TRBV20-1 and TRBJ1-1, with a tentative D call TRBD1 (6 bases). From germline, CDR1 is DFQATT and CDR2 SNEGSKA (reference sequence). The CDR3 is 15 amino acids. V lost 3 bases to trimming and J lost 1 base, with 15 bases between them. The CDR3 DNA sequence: TGCAGTGCTAGTAACACAGGGCGATCGAACACTGAAGCTTTCTTT. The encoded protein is CSASNTGRSNTEAFF.

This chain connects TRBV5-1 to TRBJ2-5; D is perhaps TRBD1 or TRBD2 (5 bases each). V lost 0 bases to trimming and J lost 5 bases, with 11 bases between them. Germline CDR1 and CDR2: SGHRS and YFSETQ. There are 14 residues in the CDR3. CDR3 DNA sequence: TGCGCCAGCAGCTTGGTTCCAGGGACGGAGACCCAGTACTTC. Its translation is CASSLVPGTETQYF.

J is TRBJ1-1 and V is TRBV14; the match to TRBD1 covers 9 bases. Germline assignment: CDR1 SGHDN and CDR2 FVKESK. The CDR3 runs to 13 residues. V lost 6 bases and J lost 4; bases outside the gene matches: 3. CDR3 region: CASSKTGGTEAFF. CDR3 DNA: TGTGCCAGCAGTAAGACAGGGGGCACTGAAGCTTTCTTT.